The 26 T cell receptor beta chains reported below all come from one sample, sequenced in a study of blood T cell repertoires in COVID-19. Sequencing was performed with immunoSEQ multiplex PCR; in TCRdb, only in-frame clones are kept and a portion is missing. This table has roughly 400,000 clones, 80% to 90% appearing once. Sequences were obtained from PBMCs or T cells enriched from blood (not recorded which). These TCRs come from a woman in her fifties or sixties who had recovered from COVID-19.

The chain joins TRBV4-3 to TRBJ1-5; tentative D call: TRBD1 (6 bases). The V gene's germline CDR1 is LGHNA and CDR2 YSLEER. With 6 bases removed from V and 7 bases from J, the gap between germline ends came to 19 bases. The length of the CDR3 is 15 residues. The CDR3 is CASSRQVGTNQPQHF. The CDR3 DNA reads as TGCGCCAGCAGTAGACAGGTTGGAACTAACCAGCCCCAGCATTTT.

V and J are TRBV20-1 and TRBJ2-5, with 8 bases aligning to TRBD1. The V segment lost 6 bases and the J segment 10 bases; nucleotides outside the gene matches: 4. Germline loops: CDR1 DFQATT, CDR2 SNEGSKA (reference sequence). The CDR3 is 10 amino acids. The CDR3 sequence is CSANRGDQYF. CDR3 bases: TGCAGTGCAAACAGGGGGGACCAGTACTTC.

The chain recombines TRBV20-1 with TRBJ2-5, with D tentatively TRBD2 (6 bases). V was pared by 3 bases and J by 4 bases, with 9 bases between. This CDR3 region has 12 residues. The germline V gene encodes CDR1 DFQATT and CDR2 SNEGSKA (reference sequence). Here the CDR3 DNA reads TGCAGTGCTAGTATGGGAGGAGAGACCCAGTACTTC. This gives the protein CSASMGGETQYF.

As DNA, the CDR3 is TGTGCCAGCAGCCCCCCGACAGGGTATGTGAACGAGCAGTACTTC. Its translation: CASSPPTGYVNEQYF. The V and J genes are TRBV21-1 and TRBJ2-7; the DNA was not used to check the table's D call, TRBD1. TRBV21-1 is a recognized pseudogene. The length of the CDR3 is 15 residues.

The rearrangement links TRBV7-2 to TRBJ1-1; 8 positions agree with TRBD1. V dropped 2 bases and J dropped 6; count of bases not matched to a gene: 5. The CDR3 has 14 amino acids. Germline CDR1 is SGHTA and CDR2 is FQGNSA. CDR3 region: CASSLPTGVAEAFF. The CDR3 DNA reads as TGTGCCAGCAGCTTACCGACAGGGGTCGCTGAAGCTTTCTTT.

The rearrangement uses TRBV12-3 or TRBV12-4 and TRBJ2-7, with a weak D call TRBD1 (5 bases). This CDR3 is 13 amino acids long. Trimming took off 6 bases at V and 3 bases at J, with 12 bases between the two ends. This CDR3 is CASRPGNIYEQYF. The CDR3 nucleotides are TGTGCCAGCAGACCAGGGAATATCTACGAGCAGTACTTC.

Ten or more counts support this clone. The V gene is TRBV2, the J gene TRBJ2-7, with TRBD1 as a possible D gene (6 bases). Germline CDR1 and CDR2: SNHLY and FYNNEI. The ends were cut back, 5 bases at V and 3 bases at J, with 11 bases in the middle. This CDR3 has 13 residues. The CDR3 is CASSPPGDYEQYF. CDR3 nucleotides: TGTGCCAGCAGTCCCCCAGGGGACTACGAGCAGTACTTC.

This sequence joins TRBV2 and TRBJ1-5; tentative D call: TRBD1 (6 bases). Per germline, CDR1 SNHLY and CDR2 FYNNEI. The CDR3 sequence is 15 residues long. V shed 4 bases and J shed 6 bases, with 16 bases lying between them. The CDR3 nucleotides read TGTGCCAGCAGTGTAGGGCAGGGGTTCGGTCAGCCCCAGCATTTT. It yields the protein CASSVGQGFGQPQHF. Drawing the rest from reference TRBV2 and TRBJ1-5, the complete variable domain is EPEVTQTPSHQVTQMGQEVILRCVPISNHLYFYWYRQILGQKVEFLVSFYNNEISEKSEIFDDQFSVERPDGSNFTLKIRSTKLEDSAMYFCASSVGQGFGQPQHFGDGTRLSIL.

The CDR3 bases are TGTGCCAGCAGCTTATACAGGTTGCGCACAGATACGCAGTATTTT. Translating it yields CASSLYRLRTDTQYF. The gene calls are TRBV5-8 and TRBJ2-3; TRBD1 might be the D (5 bases). Germline V gene sequence: CDR1 SGHTS, CDR2 YDEGEE. Trimming removed 2 bases at V and 1 base at J, with 11 bases between. The CDR3 sequence is 15 residues long.

The rearrangement uses TRBV5-1 and TRBJ2-3; D remains unclear. Germline V gene sequence: CDR1 SGHRS, CDR2 YFSETQ. Deletions cut 0 bases from V and 4 bases from J, with 12 bases between. The CDR3 sequence is 15 residues long. This chain's CDR3 is CASSLVSSPPDTQYF. The DNA of the CDR3 is TGCGCCAGCAGCTTGGTGTCTTCCCCCCCAGATACGCAGTATTTT. Full variable domain (remainder filled in from reference TRBV5-1 and TRBJ2-3): KAGVTQTPRYLIKTRGQQVTLSCSPISGHRSVSWYQQTPGQGLQFLFEYFSETQRNKGNFPGRFSGRQFSNSRSEMNVSTLELGDSALYLCASSLVSSPPDTQYFGPGTRLTVL.

The chain uses TRBV30 and TRBJ2-1; a weak D match, TRBD1 (6 bases). Germline values: CDR1 GTSNPN, CDR2 SVGIG (reference sequence). The length of the CDR3 is 15 residues. Trimming pared 1 base from V and 4 bases from J, leaving 14 bases between. CDR3 sequence reads: CAWSDGTPSYNEQFF. The CDR3 DNA reads as TGTGCCTGGAGTGACGGGACACCTTCTTACAATGAGCAGTTCTTC.

The chain employs TRBV18 and TRBJ1-1; weak D call: TRBD1 (5 bases). Germline V CDR1 and CDR2: KGHSH, LQKENI. The CDR3 runs 13 residues. V lost 5 bases and J 5 bases, leaving 12 bases between the germline ends. The CDR3 is CASSGRAFTEAFF. CDR3 nucleotides: TGTGCCAGCTCAGGCAGGGCGTTTACTGAAGCTTTCTTT.

The rearrangement links TRBV7-2 to TRBJ1-5; the D is unclear. Germline CDR1 and CDR2: SGHTA and FQGNSA. Trimming pared 3 bases from V and 0 bases from J, leaving 9 bases between. The length of the CDR3 is 15 residues. CDR3: CASSFNGYSNQPQHF. Here the CDR3 DNA reads TGTGCCAGCAGCTTCAACGGTTATAGCAATCAGCCCCAGCATTTT.

The DNA for the CDR3 is TGTGCCAGCAGCACCGGGCAGGGAACACACGAGCAGTACTTC. Translating it yields CASSTGQGTHEQYF. V and J are TRBV28 and TRBJ2-7, with a tentative D call TRBD1 (5 bases). Germline CDR1 MDHEN, CDR2 SYDVKM. The CDR3 totals 14 residues. With 6 bases removed from V and 5 bases from J, the gap between germline ends came to 17 bases.

The J gene is TRBJ1-3, the V gene TRBV5-1; 7 bases line up with TRBD1. The CDR3 extends over 15 amino acids. V dropped 4 bases and J dropped 2; count of bases not matched to a gene: 6. The germline gives CDR1 SGHRS, CDR2 YFSETQ. The CDR3 region is CASSDTGAPGNTIYF. In DNA, the CDR3 is TGCGCCAGCAGCGATACAGGGGCTCCTGGAAACACCATATATTTT.

This chain links TRBV5-1 with TRBJ1-2; 8 bases are a match to TRBD1. The length of the CDR3 is 16 residues. Germline values: CDR1 SGHRS, CDR2 YFSETQ. V lost 2 bases to trimming and J lost 7 bases; unmatched junction nucleotides: 13. As DNA, the CDR3 is TGCGCCAGCAGCTTAACCGGACAGGGCCTCTCGGGTGGCTACACCTTC. It encodes CASSLTGQGLSGGYTF.

V gene TRBV6-5 combines with J gene TRBJ1-1, with D unclear. The germline V gene has CDR1 MNHEY and CDR2 SVGAGI. V was pared by 8 bases and J by 4 bases, with 11 bases between. The CDR3 is 12 residues long. In nucleotides, the CDR3 is TGTGCCAGCGTGGCGGGGAGCACTGAAGCTTTCTTT. It yields the protein CASVAGSTEAFF.

The CDR3 reads CASSLRTAEQYF. As DNA, the CDR3 is TGTGCCAGCAGCTTGAGGACAGCTGAGCAGTACTTC. The genes are TRBV5-8 and TRBJ2-7; tentative D call: TRBD1 (6 bases). V was trimmed by 1 base and J by 7 bases, leaving 9 bases between them. The CDR3 totals 12 residues. The germline gives CDR1 SGHTS, CDR2 YDEGEE.

This chain joins TRBV27 and TRBJ1-5; the match to TRBD1 covers 8 bases. V was pared by 6 bases and J by 3 bases, with 10 bases of the junction left unmatched. Germline V lookup: CDR1 MNHEY, CDR2 SMNVEV (reference sequence). The length of the CDR3 is 16 residues. This CDR3 is CASRPTGVPVNQPQHF. The CDR3 coding sequence is TGTGCCAGCAGACCGACAGGGGTCCCGGTCAATCAGCCCCAGCATTTT.

J is TRBJ1-2 and V is TRBV6-5, with 7 positions matching TRBD1. This CDR3 spans 14 amino acids. V shed 9 bases, J shed 5 bases, and the junction held 12 bases outside the gene matches. From germline, CDR1 is MNHEY and CDR2 SVGAGI. CDR3 nucleotides: TGTGCCAGTCGAGAGACAGGGTTGACATATGGCTACACCTTC. It codes for CASRETGLTYGYTF.

The chain recombines TRBV11-2 with TRBJ1-4; TRBD1 aligns across 7 bases. This CDR3 has 14 residues. CDR1 and CDR2 (germline): SGHAT, FQNNGV. The V segment lost 5 bases and the J segment 10 bases; nucleotides outside the gene matches: 10. CDR3 nucleotides: TGTGCCAGCAGCCCAGGGGGGCCAGCTGTAAAACTGTTTTTT. Protein product: CASSPGGPAVKLFF.

Comment on this clone: The same CDR3 arises from other DNA sequences in this sample as well. This chain links TRBV3-1 (or the pseudogene TRBV3-2) with TRBJ1-2; possible D gene TRBD1, 5 bases. This CDR3 spans 13 amino acids. Germline lookup yields CDR1 LGHDT and CDR2 YNNKEL (reference sequence). V was shortened by 1 base and J by 6 bases, with 9 bases between the two germline ends. The CDR3 coding sequence is TGTGCCAGCAGCCAAGGCGGGGGTAATGGCTACACCTTC. It translates to CASSQGGGNGYTF.

J is TRBJ2-1 and V is TRBV24-1; 13 bases fit TRBD2. This CDR3 is 14 amino acids long. V trimming: 6 bases; J trimming: 9 bases; junction bases outside the gene matches: 4. From germline, CDR1 is KGHDR and CDR2 SFDVKD. CDR3 nucleotides: TGTGCCACCAGTTTGACTAGCGGGGGGCGTGAGCAGTTCTTC. Translating it yields CATSLTSGGREQFF.

J is TRBJ2-2 and V is TRBV5-1, with 10 bases matching TRBD2. CDR3 length: 16 residues. Germline-derived CDR1 and CDR2 are SGHRS and YFSETQ. Trimming cost V 2 bases and J 1 base; bases outside gene matches: 2. The CDR3 here is CASSLRTSGNTGELFF. DNA for the CDR3: TGCGCCAGCAGCTTAAGGACTAGCGGGAACACCGGGGAGCTGTTTTTT.

The chain carries TRBV6-5 and TRBJ1-6; the D gene is possibly TRBD1 (5 bases). V dropped 6 bases and J dropped 8 bases, with 17 bases sitting between them. Germline assignment: CDR1 MNHEY and CDR2 SVGAGI. This CDR3 is 15 amino acids long. CDR3 nucleotides: TGTGCCAGCAGCACCCTGGGGGGTGGGGATTCACCCCTCCACTTT. Amino acid sequence: CASSTLGGGDSPLHF.

The genes are TRBV5-4 and TRBJ2-2, with TRBD1 matching over 9 bases. The J segment lost 1 base and the V segment lost 3 bases, leaving 4 bases of the junction unmatched. The CDR3 is 16 residues long. Germline V gene data show CDR1 as SGHNT and CDR2 as YYREEE (reference sequence). The CDR3 loop reads CASSSPGQGNTGELFF. The CDR3 nucleotides read TGTGCCAGCAGCTCGCCGGGACAGGGGAACACCGGGGAGCTGTTTTTT.